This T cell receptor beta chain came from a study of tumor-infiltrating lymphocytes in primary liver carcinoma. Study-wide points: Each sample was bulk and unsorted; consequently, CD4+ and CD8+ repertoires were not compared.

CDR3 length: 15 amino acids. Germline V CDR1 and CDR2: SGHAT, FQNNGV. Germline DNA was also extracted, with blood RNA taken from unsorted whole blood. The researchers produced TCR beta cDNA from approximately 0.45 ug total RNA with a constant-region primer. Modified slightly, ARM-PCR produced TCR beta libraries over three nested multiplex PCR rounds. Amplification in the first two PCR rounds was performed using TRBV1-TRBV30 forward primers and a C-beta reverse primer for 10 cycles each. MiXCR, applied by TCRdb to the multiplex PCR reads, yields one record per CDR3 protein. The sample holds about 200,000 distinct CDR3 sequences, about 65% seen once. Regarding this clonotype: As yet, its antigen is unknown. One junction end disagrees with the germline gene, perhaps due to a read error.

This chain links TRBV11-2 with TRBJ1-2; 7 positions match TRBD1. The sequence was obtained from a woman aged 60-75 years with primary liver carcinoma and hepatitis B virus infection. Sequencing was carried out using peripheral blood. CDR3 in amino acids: CANSSGQSSNHGYTF. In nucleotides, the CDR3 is TGTGCCAACAGCTCGGGACAGTCTTCTAACCATGGCTACACCTTC.